The 12 T cell receptor beta chains listed next were all sequenced from one sample in a study of identical twins. TCRdb passed the 5' RACE reads through MiXCR, listing each CDR3 protein once. The sample holds some 500,000 distinct CDR3 sequences; 22% are singletons and the top ten take about 0.99%. This same sample was also part of a study on T cells expressing NK-cell markers.

The sequenced material came from CD4+ T cells sorted from blood. These receptors all stem from a young woman in good health.

This clonotype was recorded many times. This may be a read error: a much more frequent sequence differs by one nucleotide. The genes are TRBV5-1 and TRBJ2-1; D not resolved. V lost 3 bases and J lost 6, with 4 bases in between. This CDR3 spans 11 amino acids. Germline loops: CDR1 SGHRS, CDR2 YFSETQ. CDR3 bases: TGCGCCAGCAGCTCCCTCAATGAGCAGTTCTTC. The encoded protein is CASSSLNEQFF.

This clonotype was seen at least ten times. This rearrangement joins TRBV5-1 to TRBJ2-1; 13 bases are a match to TRBD2. There are 14 residues in the CDR3. Germline V lookup: CDR1 SGHRS, CDR2 YFSETQ. The V gene end was trimmed by 4 bases and the J gene end by 9 bases; junction bases not matched to a gene: 4. The CDR3 DNA sequence: TGCGCCAGCAGCCCCGGGACTAGCGGGATTGAGCAGTTCTTC. It encodes CASSPGTSGIEQFF.

In this sample, this clonotype turned up a few times. The gene calls are TRBV10-3 and TRBJ2-3, with D tentatively TRBD1 or TRBD2 (5 bases each). The ends were cut back, 3 bases at V and 1 base at J, with 11 bases in the middle. This CDR3 region has 15 residues. CDR1 is ENHRY, CDR2 SYGVKD, per germline. CDR3 amino acids: CAISERDPGTDTQYF. The CDR3 DNA is TGTGCCATCAGTGAACGGGACCCAGGCACAGATACGCAGTATTTT.

V usage is TRBV30 and J usage is TRBJ2-7; perhaps TRBD1 as D (5 bases). Germline V CDR1 and CDR2: GTSNPN, SVGIG (reference sequence). CDR3 size: 13 residues. The V and J ends lost 7 bases and 2 bases respectively, with 15 bases between them. The CDR3 DNA is TGTGCCTTATCCCGCAGGGCACCCTACGAGCAGTACTTC. Amino acids: CALSRRAPYEQYF.

This clonotype turned up a few times. The chain recombines TRBV12-3 or TRBV12-4 with TRBJ2-1; 15 bases are shared with TRBD2. J lost 14 bases, V lost 3 bases, and 5 bases had no gene match. The CDR3 is made up of 14 amino acids. The CDR3 DNA sequence: TGTGCCAGCAGTTTCAGGACTAGCGGGAGGGGTGAGTTCTTC. Its translation: CASSFRTSGRGEFF.

This clonotype was seen only a few times. The chain combines TRBV21-1 with TRBJ2-1. TRBV21-1 is termed a pseudogene. CDR3 size: 14 residues. As DNA, the CDR3 is TGTGCCATCCTTAGTGAGAAAGACGGCAATGAGCAGTTCTTC. It specifies CAILSEKDGNEQFF.

This clonotype was detected a few times. The chain has TRBV7-9 and TRBJ1-2; unclear D gene. The CDR3 runs to 15 residues. Trimming took off 1 base at V and 4 bases at J, with 13 bases between the two ends. Germline V gene sequence: CDR1 SEHNR, CDR2 FQNEAQ (reference sequence). The CDR3 DNA reads as TGTGCCAGCAGCTTAGGGGCCAGGTCCCGCTATGGCTACACCTTC. Residues: CASSLGARSRYGYTF.

This clonotype was found many times. The rearrangement joins TRBV5-1 to TRBJ2-1; 7 bases are shared with TRBD2. The germline V gene has CDR1 SGHRS and CDR2 YFSETQ. The CDR3 covers 17 residues. The V segment lost 0 bases and the J segment 4 bases; nucleotides outside the gene matches: 10. In DNA, the CDR3 is TGCGCCAGCAGCTTGGTAATAACGCTAGCGGATTACAATGAGCAGTTCTTC. Translation: CASSLVITLADYNEQFF.

The chain links TRBV5-1 to TRBJ2-7, with 7 bases identical to TRBD2. The CDR3 loop spans 14 amino acids. The germline CDR1 and CDR2 sequences are SGHRS and YFSETQ. V shed 5 bases, J shed 0 bases, and the junction held 5 bases outside the gene matches. The CDR3 here is CASSRRGSSYEQYF. DNA of the CDR3: TGCGCCAGCAGTCGGCGGGGGAGCTCCTACGAGCAGTACTTC.

CDR3 protein: CASVPQQGLGELFF. In DNA form, the CDR3 reads TGTGCCAGTGTTCCACAACAGGGGCTCGGGGAGCTGTTTTTT. The chain recombines TRBV19 with TRBJ2-2, with TRBD1 matching 7 bases. The CDR3 consists of 14 residues. After removal of 8 bases from V and 7 bases from J, the junction contained 10 bases not matched to a gene. The germline V gene has CDR1 LNHDA and CDR2 SQIVND (reference sequence).

This clonotype was seen more than once but under ten times. The rearrangement uses TRBV7-6 and TRBJ2-3; D remains ambiguous. Germline lookup yields CDR1 SGHVS and CDR2 FNYEAQ. V lost 5 bases, J lost 4 bases, and 16 bases lay in between. This CDR3 contains 15 residues. CDR3: CASSKGPLGADTQYF. The CDR3, as DNA: TGTGCCAGCAGCAAAGGACCACTTGGCGCAGATACGCAGTATTTT.

Here the CDR3 reads CASSLQGMGTGELFF. CDR3 nucleotide sequence: TGTGCCAGCAGTTTACAGGGGATGGGCACCGGGGAGCTGTTTTTT. The chain has TRBV28 and TRBJ2-2; possible D gene TRBD1, 6 bases. The germline V gene has CDR1 MDHEN and CDR2 SYDVKM. V was clipped by 2 bases and J by 4 bases, with 11 bases between them. This CDR3 has 15 residues.